The present entry profiles one T cell receptor (beta chain) with its context. Its cognate antigen has yet to be identified. Base quality data are lacking; no much larger clone is found one base away. This sample is part of a study of blood T cells in healthy people across ages (dated by TCRdb to the mid-2010s). Describing the broader study: Template switching captured roughly one uniquely barcoded TCR beta cDNA molecule per two T cells in model experiments. The donors were split into four age groups: young (average around 15 years), middle-aged (39), aged (over 55) and long-lived (more than 80). The study analyzed two additional independent replicas of 1 million unique cDNA reads from the same blood draw for two donors, one aged 18 to 29 and one aged 80 or older. Age-related changes in TCR beta repertoire diversity were measured in the study by deep sequencing normalized with unique cDNA molecular identifiers. To avoid experimental bias, donors of different ages were randomly spread across the sequencing lanes.

Systemically healthy Caucasian individuals from Russia, 39 in total and aged about 6 to 90 years, were included as donors. Each donor gave ten milliliters of peripheral blood, drawn into EDTA-treated Vacutainer tubes. Ficoll-Paque density-gradient centrifugation was used to isolate PBMCs, with at least 6.5 million per sample. Trizol reagent was used to extract total RNA from the PBMCs, yielding at least 5.5 micrograms per sample. For every donor, an aliquot of PBMCs went through flow cytometry to measure the percentages of naive CD45RAhigh/CD27high T cells. Paper-wide results and their limitations: A strong correlation was found between observed TCR beta diversity and the percentage of naive T cells measured by flow cytometry. Because donor CMV infection status was unknown, age-related changes in expanded clonotypes were potentially confounded. Estimates of total diversity from one million sequenced T cells were regarded as lower bounds and underestimates. Observed TCR beta diversity per million T cells fell roughly linearly with age, and a significant reduction was already apparent by age around 39. Bulk unsorted PBMC profiling prevented conclusive comparison of naive and antigen-experienced compartments. Compared with the aged group, the long-lived group had more naive CD4+ T cells, fewer expanded clones and increased TCR diversity, a pattern suggesting age selection.

Library preparation used 5' RACE. Sequenced on an Illumina HiSeq 2500. A second PCR of about 6 to 11 cycles was run with a J-beta primer mix and a sample-barcoded 5' primer. Each TCR beta cDNA molecule received a unique molecular identifier from a template-switch 5' adaptor carrying 12 random nucleotides. Each sample yielded at least 2.5 million CDR3-containing paired-end reads. First-strand cDNA was synthesized from all RNA with the Mint cDNA synthesis kit, primed by a TRBC-specific oligonucleotide. Following uracil-DNA glycosylase treatment, all cDNA underwent a first 18-cycle PCR with the universal primers M1SS and BC2_uni_R. The authors' pipeline ran thus. Each sample was normalized by randomly selecting 1 million high-quality reads, each carrying a distinct molecular identifier. Instead of being binned into consensus sequences, reads with shared molecular identifiers were discarded. CDR3 identification, clonotype clustering and error correction used MiTCR with a Q25 quality threshold and the strictest error-elimination algorithm. Lower-bound total TCR beta diversity was estimated with a nonparametric unseen species model using Euler transformation. Using fastp at Q25 and MiXCR, TCRdb reprocessed the public reads and kept productive beta chains. Each CDR3 protein gets just one entry, which takes the most common genes and DNA from the rows behind it. The V and J calls, along with clone size, are taken from TCRdb and not from the paper's own processing. The sample contains hundreds of thousands of distinct CDR3 sequences, about 42% of them found a single time. The top ten clonotypes cover roughly 18% of the sample.

Specimen: blood. The receptor comes from a man in his 60s in good health.

The base sequence is TGTGCCAGCAGAAGGACAGAAGGGGGTGAAAAACTGTTTTTT. Its coded protein is CASRRTEGGEKLFF. The rearrangement combines TRBV12-3 or TRBV12-4 with TRBJ1-4, with TRBD1 as a weak D call on 6 bases. Including the terminal cysteine and phenylalanine, the CDR3 comprises 14 residues. The DNA shown is the 42-base CDR3, in frame from base 1. V is cut by 6 bases and J by 7 bases, and the space between the germline ends is 15 bases.